The TCR beta chain under discussion was sequenced for a study of early T cells in non-severe SARS-CoV-2 infection. The sample holds a few counts of this clonotype. Unique molecular identifiers tagged individual cDNA molecules. TCRdb reanalysed the 5' RACE reads using MiXCR and keeps one entry per CDR3 protein. This table holds about 76,000 distinct CDR3 sequences, roughly 10% found once. Sequenced: whole blood. The sequence came from an adult who was a healthcare worker with PCR-confirmed SARS-CoV-2 infection or an uninfected control (not recorded which).

As DNA, the CDR3 is TGCAGCGCCGGTACCGACTACGAGCAGTACTTC. Translating gives CSAGTDYEQYF. This chain uses TRBV29-1 with TRBJ2-7; D unclear. V was cut by 7 bases and J by 3 bases, with 10 bases left in between. This CDR3 has 11 residues. Germline V gene lookup returns CDR1 SQVTM and CDR2 ANQGSEA.